The rows below give T cell receptor beta chains drawn from one sample of a study of healthy donors' naive CD4 and CD8 T cells. MiXCR, run by TCRdb on the reads, gives a single entry per CDR3 protein. The sample shows roughly 200,000 distinct CDR3 sequences, over 60% of them seen only once. The sequencing input was naive CD4+ and CD8+ T cells sorted from blood, pooled from several donors. The receptors were sampled from a pool of human donors in good health; the sample pools cells from several healthy donors. Each CDR3 is given with its conserved first and last residue. D genes are given only for firm matches. Size values are once, few and many counts, or a class for expanded clones, and some rows have none.

-,TRBV6-2/TRBV6-3,TRBJ1-2,-,TGTGCCAGCAGTTTAGATTCTAGACAGCGCTATGGCTACACCTTC,CASSLDSRQRYGYTF
-,TRBV10-3,TRBJ2-2,-,TGTGCCATCAGTGCGGGGGTCGGGAACACCGGGGAGCTGTTTTTT,CAISAGVGNTGELFF
few,TRBV19,TRBJ2-7,-,TGTGCCAGTAGTCAACACGGGACAACCTACGAGCAGTACTTC,CASSQHGTTYEQYF
-,TRBV6-2/TRBV6-3,TRBJ1-1,-,TGTGCCAGCAGTTACTCGCAATCCTGGAACACTGAAGCTTTCTTT,CASSYSQSWNTEAFF
-,TRBV11-2,TRBJ2-1,TRBD2,TGTGCCAGCAGCTTAGAACTAGCGGGGAACAATGAGCAGTTCTTC,CASSLELAGNNEQFF
-,TRBV27,TRBJ1-6,TRBD1,TGTGCCAGCAGTTTACAGGGGGCGCATTCACCCCTCCACTTT,CASSLQGAHSPLHF
-,TRBV12-5,TRBJ2-3,-,TGTGCTAGTGGGCCCGACAGGAGCACAGATACGCAGTATTTT,CASGPDRSTDTQYF
-,TRBV29-1,TRBJ2-1,TRBD2,TGCAGCGTCCCAGGTGGACTAGCGGGAAATGGGGATGAGCAGTTCTTC,CSVPGGLAGNGDEQFF
-,TRBV24-1,TRBJ2-1,-,TGTGCCACCAGCCTTAGAGCCGGGGCTGAGCAGTTCTTC,CATSLRAGAEQFF
-,TRBV19,TRBJ1-1,-,TGTGCCAGTAGTATTGGGTTTGGCACTGAAGCTTTCTTT,CASSIGFGTEAFF
-,TRBV18,TRBJ2-7,-,TGTGCCAGCTCTCAACGGGACGCCTCCTACGAGCAGTACTTC,CASSQRDASYEQYF
-,TRBV27,TRBJ1-2,-,TGTGCCACCGTCTATGGCTACACCTTC,CATVYGYTF
-,TRBV29-1,TRBJ1-1,-,TGCAGCGTTGGATTTGGGGGTGGGTCCACTGAAGCTTTCTTT,CSVGFGGGSTEAFF
-,TRBV11-2,TRBJ2-7,-,TGTGCCAGCAGCTTAGAAGGCGGGACAAACTCCGAGCAGTACTTC,CASSLEGGTNSEQYF
once,TRBV29-1,TRBJ2-7,TRBD2,TGCAGCGTAGACTTGACTAGCGGTAACTACGAGCAGTACTTC,CSVDLTSGNYEQYF
-,TRBV6-6,TRBJ1-4,-,TGTGCCAGCAGTCCCCGGGGATATCGGGAAGAAAAACTGTTTTTT,CASSPRGYREEKLFF
-,TRBV6-5,TRBJ2-7,-,TGTGCCAGCAGTTCGACAGGACTGACCTACGAGCAGTACTTC,CASSSTGLTYEQYF
-,TRBV5-5,TRBJ2-1,TRBD1,TGTGCCAGCAGCTTGGCGACAGGGTGGAATGAGCAGTTCTTC,CASSLATGWNEQFF
-,TRBV29-1,TRBJ2-3,-,TGCAGCGTTGGACAGGCCACAGATACGCAGTATTTT,CSVGQATDTQYF
-,TRBV11-2,TRBJ2-1,-,TGTGCCAGCAGCTTAGAGGGCGGCGGTAGGGATGAGCAGTTCTTC,CASSLEGGGRDEQFF
-,TRBV29-1,TRBJ2-1,-,TGCAGCGTTGAAAACCTCCCGGTTGGCCACAATGAGCAGTTCTTC,CSVENLPVGHNEQFF
-,TRBV7-8,TRBJ2-7,TRBD1,TGTGCCAGCAGCCACGGGACAGCTCCCTACGAGCAGTACTTC,CASSHGTAPYEQYF
-,TRBV6-6,TRBJ2-1,-,TGTGCCAGCAGTTACTCTAGCGGAGAGTTCTCCTTCTTC,CASSYSSGEFSFF
-,TRBV19,TRBJ1-2,-,TGTGCCAGTAGTACCCGTCCGGGGCGCGAGGACTACACCTTC,CASSTRPGREDYTF
-,TRBV4-1,TRBJ1-1,-,TGCGCCAGCAGCCAAGTAGGGGCTAACACTGAAGCTTTCTTT,CASSQVGANTEAFF
-,TRBV19,TRBJ1-1,TRBD1,TGTGCCAGTAGCCGGGGGACAGGTACGTCGAACACTGAAGCTTTCTTT,CASSRGTGTSNTEAFF
-,TRBV29-1,TRBJ2-3,-,TGCAGCGTTTGGCTAGCATATGCCTTAGATACGCAGTATTTT,CSVWLAYALDTQYF
-,TRBV6-5,TRBJ2-2,TRBD1,TGTGCCAGCAGGGGGACAGTTAGTCCCGGGGAGCTGTTTTTT,CASRGTVSPGELFF
-,TRBV2,TRBJ1-4,-,TGTGCCAGCACGGGGGGAGACGTTGAAAAACTGTTTTTT,CASTGGDVEKLFF
few,TRBV5-5,TRBJ1-1,-,TGTGCCAGCAGCTATCTACAGGGAAACACTGAAGCTTTCTTT,CASSYLQGNTEAFF
-,TRBV29-1,TRBJ2-5,TRBD1,TGCAGCGTGACGGGGACAGGGGGCGCAGAGACCCAGTACTTC,CSVTGTGGAETQYF
-,TRBV29-1,TRBJ1-1,TRBD1,TGCAGCGTGTGGACAGGGAGTGCAAGAGGTTGGGTGGACACTGAAGCTTTCTTT,CSVWTGSARGWVDTEAFF
-,TRBV6-5,TRBJ2-2,-,TGTGCCAGCCGAACCCTCTACACCGGGGAGCTGTTTTTT,CASRTLYTGELFF
-,TRBV6-2/TRBV6-3,TRBJ1-6,-,TGTGCCAGCAGTAACCCCGGTTCACCCCTCCACTTT,CASSNPGSPLHF
-,TRBV19,TRBJ2-7,-,TGTGCCAGTAGCCCCATCGGGAAGTCCTACGAGCAGTACTTC,CASSPIGKSYEQYF
-,TRBV4-3,TRBJ2-6,-,TGCGCCAGCAGCCAAGATGACAACCCTTCTGGGGCCAACGTCCTGACTTTC,CASSQDDNPSGANVLTF
-,TRBV20-1,TRBJ1-5,-,TGCAGTGCTAGAGATACAGACAGCAATCAGCCCCAGCATTTT,CSARDTDSNQPQHF
once,TRBV20-1,TRBJ1-6,-,TGCAGTGCTAGAAGCAGGGATCTATCACCCCTCCACTTT,CSARSRDLSPLHF
-,TRBV19,TRBJ1-1,-,TGTGCCAGTACCCTTGGCGGGGTGAACACTGAAGCTTTCTTT,CASTLGGVNTEAFF
-,TRBV11-1,TRBJ2-3,TRBD2,TGTGCCAGCAGCGTCGGACTAGCGGGGTACACAGATACGCAGTATTTT,CASSVGLAGYTDTQYF
-,TRBV5-1,TRBJ1-2,-,TGCGCCAGCAGCTTTAGTTTTGGTGACTATGGCTACACCTTC,CASSFSFGDYGYTF
-,TRBV5-5,TRBJ2-7,-,TGTGCCAGCAGCTTGGCGCAGACCTACGAGCAGTACTTC,CASSLAQTYEQYF
-,TRBV27,TRBJ2-7,-,TGTGCCAGCAGTTTGGAGGGAGGCTCCTCCTACGAGCAGTACTTC,CASSLEGGSSYEQYF